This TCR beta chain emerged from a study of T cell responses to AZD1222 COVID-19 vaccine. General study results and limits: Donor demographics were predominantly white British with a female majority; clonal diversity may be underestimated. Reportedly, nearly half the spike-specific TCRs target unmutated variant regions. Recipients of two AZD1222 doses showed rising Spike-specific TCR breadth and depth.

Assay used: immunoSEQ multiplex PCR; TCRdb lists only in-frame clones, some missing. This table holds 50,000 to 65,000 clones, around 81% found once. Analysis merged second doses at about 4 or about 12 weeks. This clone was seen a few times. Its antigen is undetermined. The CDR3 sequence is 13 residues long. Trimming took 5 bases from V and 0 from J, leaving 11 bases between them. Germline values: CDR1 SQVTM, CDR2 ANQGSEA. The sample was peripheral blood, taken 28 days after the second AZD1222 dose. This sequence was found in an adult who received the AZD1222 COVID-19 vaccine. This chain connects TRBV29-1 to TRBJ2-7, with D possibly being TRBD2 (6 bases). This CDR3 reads CSVLLEGSYEQYF. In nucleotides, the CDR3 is TGCAGCGTTCTCCTGGAGGGCTCCTACGAGCAGTACTTC.